The subject of this entry is one TCR beta chain. Its specificity is not known. 13 Jbeta primers and 60 Vbeta primers were used for the PCR. Libraries were prepared by immunoSEQ multiplex PCR; TCRdb keeps only in-frame clonotypes and omits some of them. Here the sample spans some 150,000 clones, approximately 78% being singletons. The record originates from a study of cytomegalovirus exposure and HLA in healthy donors. Whole-study results and caveats: Earlier analysis looked at TCR beta V segments, and most were productive about 90% or about 30% of the time.

Deletions cut 1 base from V and 1 base from J, with 7 bases between. Germline CDR1 KGHSH, CDR2 LQKENI. This CDR3 is 14 amino acids long. Sequenced sample: PBMCs. The rearrangement joins TRBV18 to TRBJ1-1, with D possibly matching TRBD1 (5 bases). This clonotype originated in a woman in her thirties in good health and CMV-seropositive. The CDR3 loop reads CASSPRGGNTEAFF. The CDR3 DNA is TGTGCCAGCTCACCACGCGGGGGGAACACTGAAGCTTTCTTT.